One T cell receptor (beta chain) is described in this entry. This sample is drawn from a study of blood T cell repertoires in COVID-19. Study details: From the United States, Italy and Spain came samples of acute and convalescent COVID-19. PBMCs, B-cell-depleted T cells, or T cells were the source of the cDNA or gDNA that made up the material.

The repertoire was sequenced with immunoSEQ multiplex PCR; TCRdb's copy has only in-frame clones and lacks some. Among more than 75,000 clones listed, almost 90% were seen once. V gave up 0 bases and J gave up 4 bases; unmatched junction bases: 7. The germline CDR1 and CDR2 sequences are SGDLS and YYNGEE. This CDR3 spans 17 amino acids. This clonotype was sampled from a woman between 65 and 79 years old with acute or convalescent COVID-19. Sequencing was done on a sample of peripheral blood. V is TRBV9 and J is TRBJ2-4; 10 bases map to TRBD2. CDR3: CASSVGSSGGTKNIQYF. CDR3 DNA sequence: TGTGCCAGCAGCGTAGGGTCTAGCGGGGGTACAAAAAACATTCAGTACTTC. Based on the CDR3 plus reference TRBV9 and TRBJ2-4, the full variable domain is DSGVTQTPKHLITATGQRVTLRCSPRSGDLSVYWYQQSLDQGLQFLIQYYNGEERAKGNILERFSAQQFPDLHSELNLSSLELGDSALYFCASSVGSSGGTKNIQYFGAGTRLSVL.